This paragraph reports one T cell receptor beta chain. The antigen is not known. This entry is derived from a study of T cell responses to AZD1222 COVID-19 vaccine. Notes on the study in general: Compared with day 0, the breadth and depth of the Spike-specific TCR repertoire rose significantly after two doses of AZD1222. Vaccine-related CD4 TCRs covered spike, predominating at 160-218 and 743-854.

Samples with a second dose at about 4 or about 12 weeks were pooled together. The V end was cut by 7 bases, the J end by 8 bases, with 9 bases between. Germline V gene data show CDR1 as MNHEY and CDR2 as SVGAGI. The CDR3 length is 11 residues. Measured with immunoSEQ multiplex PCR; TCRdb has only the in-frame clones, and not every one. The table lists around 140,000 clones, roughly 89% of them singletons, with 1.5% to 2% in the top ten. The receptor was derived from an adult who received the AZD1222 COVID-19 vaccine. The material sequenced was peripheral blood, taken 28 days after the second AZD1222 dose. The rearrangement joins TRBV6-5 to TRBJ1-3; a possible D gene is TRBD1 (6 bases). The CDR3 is CASTGVDTIYF. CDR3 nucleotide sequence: TGTGCCAGCACAGGGGTAGACACCATATATTTT.